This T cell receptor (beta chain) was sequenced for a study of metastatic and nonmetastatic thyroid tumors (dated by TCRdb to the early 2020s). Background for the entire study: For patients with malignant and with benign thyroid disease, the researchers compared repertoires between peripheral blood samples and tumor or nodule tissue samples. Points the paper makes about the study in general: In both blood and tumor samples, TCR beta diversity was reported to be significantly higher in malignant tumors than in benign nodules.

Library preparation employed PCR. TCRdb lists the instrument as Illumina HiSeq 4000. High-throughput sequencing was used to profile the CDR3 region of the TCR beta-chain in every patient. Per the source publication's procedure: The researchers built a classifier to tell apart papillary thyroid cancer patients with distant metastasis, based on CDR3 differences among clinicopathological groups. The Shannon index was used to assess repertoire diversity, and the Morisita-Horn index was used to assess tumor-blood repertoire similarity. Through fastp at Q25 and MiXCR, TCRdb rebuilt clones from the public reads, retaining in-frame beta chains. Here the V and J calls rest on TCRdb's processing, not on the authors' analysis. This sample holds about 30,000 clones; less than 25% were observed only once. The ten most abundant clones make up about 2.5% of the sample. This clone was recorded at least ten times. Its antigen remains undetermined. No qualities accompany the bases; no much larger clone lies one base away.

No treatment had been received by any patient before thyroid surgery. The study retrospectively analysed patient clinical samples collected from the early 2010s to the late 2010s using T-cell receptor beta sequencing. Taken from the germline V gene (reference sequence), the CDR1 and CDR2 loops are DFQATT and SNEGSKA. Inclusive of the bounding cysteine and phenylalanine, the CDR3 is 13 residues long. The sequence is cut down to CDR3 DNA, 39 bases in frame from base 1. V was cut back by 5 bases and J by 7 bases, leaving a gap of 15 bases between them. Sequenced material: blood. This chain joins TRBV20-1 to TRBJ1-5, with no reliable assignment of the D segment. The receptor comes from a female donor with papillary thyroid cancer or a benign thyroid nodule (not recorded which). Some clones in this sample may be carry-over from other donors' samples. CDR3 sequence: CSAQVGEIQPQHF. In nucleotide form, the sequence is TGCAGTGCTCAAGTTGGGGAGATCCAGCCCCAGCATTTT.